The clone carrying this TCR beta chain was observed a handful of times. Its antigen is undetermined. J gave up 6 bases and V 2 bases, and 5 bases lay outside the gene matches. This CDR3 has 15 amino acids. The germline gives CDR1 MGHRA, CDR2 YSYEKL. This specimen belongs to a study of CD8+ T cells in alopecia areata. Across the study: Severity scores in treated patients reflected the percentage of scalp affected.

Study-level points and caveats: Persistence in scalp and blood during tofacitinib was observed for many expanded lesional clones. Because one nonresponder was included, the link of baseline CD8+ expansion to response is considered uncertain.

Treatment defined: oral pan-JAK inhibitor, 5-10 mg twice daily. Extracted RNA was reverse transcribed, and the resulting cDNA served as sequencing template. Here immunoSEQ multiplex PCR was the method, and the copy in TCRdb shows in-frame clones only, minus some. The sample has more than 150,000 clones; approximately 56% are singletons. The receptor was derived from a human donor with alopecia areata. This chain connects TRBV4-1 to TRBJ2-1, with 9 bases identical to TRBD1. The sequenced sample was CD4+ T cells sorted from blood, obtained at week 4, from a patient treated with tofacitinib. The chain's CDR3 is CASSQKTGGGNEQFF. The CDR3 nucleotides are TGCGCCAGCAGCCAAAAGACAGGGGGAGGCAATGAGCAGTTCTTC.